These 23 T cell receptor beta chains share one sample of origin, sequenced in a study of siplizumab effects on memory and regulatory T cells (dated 2019 in TCRdb). Libraries were prepared through the immunoSEQ multiplex PCR assay. This immuneACCESS table, as held by TCRdb, lists in-frame sequences with V and J called but not all clones. Of the missing ones, under half trace to an unresolved V gene in checked studies; the others have no known cause. The table for this sample lists around 110,000 clones; roughly 94% of them were counted only once. The ten largest clonotypes hold under 2% of the sample. Sequencing was done on a sample of non-Treg CD4+ T cells sorted from blood. The intended sense of this specimen's cell subset or site label: FACS-sorted unstimulated CD4+ non-regulatory T cells. These TCRs come from a human donor in good health.

The chain has TRBV7-2 and TRBJ1-6; the D is unclear. This CDR3 has 13 amino acids. Per the germline V gene, CDR1 is SGHTA and CDR2 is FQGNSA. With 8 bases removed from V and 5 bases from J, the gap between germline ends came to 10 bases. The CDR3 sequence is CASAARNNSPLHF. The DNA of the CDR3 is TGTGCCAGCGCGGCCAGGAATAATTCACCCCTCCACTTT.

V usage is TRBV6-6 and J usage is TRBJ1-6; TRBD1 agrees at 7 bases. The CDR3 sequence is 15 residues long. Trimming removed 1 base from V and 10 bases from J; junction bases left unmatched: 7. CDR1 MNHNY and CDR2 SVGAGI come from the germline V gene (reference sequence). The CDR3 spells CASSYLRQGESPLHF. CDR3 bases: TGTGCCAGCAGTTACTTGCGGCAGGGGGAATCACCCCTCCACTTT.

The chain uses TRBV5-8 and TRBJ1-3; D is possibly TRBD1 (6 bases). Germline V CDR1 and CDR2: SGHTS, YDEGEE. Trimming shortened V by 1 base and J by 0 bases, and 11 bases separated the two germline ends. This CDR3 has 16 residues. CDR3 protein: CASSLIGTNSGNTIYF. In nucleotides, the CDR3 is TGTGCCAGCAGCTTGATAGGGACAAACTCTGGAAACACCATATATTTT.

V and J are TRBV4-2 and TRBJ2-3, with D possibly matching TRBD1 (6 bases). CDR1 LGHNA and CDR2 YNFKEQ come from the germline V gene. V was clipped by 0 bases and J by 1 base, with 20 bases between them. The length of the CDR3 is 19 residues. CDR3 sequence reads: CASSQELCMQGRCTDTQYF. The CDR3 coding sequence is TGTGCCAGCAGCCAAGAATTATGTATGCAGGGGCGCTGCACAGATACGCAGTATTTT.

This clone was seen just once. The chain combines TRBV5-1 with TRBJ1-6, with unresolved D. The CDR3 spans 15 residues. Per germline, CDR1 SGHRS and CDR2 YFSETQ. V was shortened by 0 bases and J by 0 bases, with 4 bases between the two germline ends. The CDR3 sequence: CASSLGASYNSPLHF. The CDR3 DNA reads as TGCGCCAGCAGCTTGGGGGCCTCCTATAATTCACCCCTCCACTTT. Complete variable domain (other parts from reference TRBV5-1 and TRBJ1-6): KAGVTQTPRYLIKTRGQQVTLSCSPISGHRSVSWYQQTPGQGLQFLFEYFSETQRNKGNFPGRFSGRQFSNSRSEMNVSTLELGDSALYLCASSLGASYNSPLHFGNGTRLTVT.

The chain combines TRBV10-3 with TRBJ2-1; 8 nucleotides agree with TRBD2. This CDR3 is 13 amino acids long. V shed 10 bases and J 5 bases; nucleotides not matched to a gene: 7. Germline V gene data show CDR1 as ENHRY and CDR2 as SYGVKD. This CDR3 reads CATLELADNEQFF. The CDR3, as DNA: TGTGCCACGCTAGAACTAGCGGACAATGAGCAGTTCTTC.

The count of this clone is one. J is TRBJ2-5 and V is TRBV6-1, with a possible D match to TRBD2 (6 bases). Germline loops: CDR1 MNHNS, CDR2 SASEGT. The CDR3 runs 13 residues. V shed 8 bases and J shed 2 bases, with 12 bases lying between them. The CDR3 loop reads CASSVRGQETQYF. CDR3 nucleotides: TGTGCCAGCTCCGTCCGGGGGCAAGAGACCCAGTACTTC.

The chain employs TRBV6-1 and TRBJ1-4, with 7 bases fitting TRBD1. The CDR3 runs to 14 residues. Germline loops: CDR1 MNHNS, CDR2 SASEGT. V was clipped by 9 bases and J by 5 bases; unmatched bases: 9. The CDR3 DNA sequence: TGTGCCAGTTTCCAGACAGGGAGAAATGAAAAACTGTTTTTT. Encoded protein: CASFQTGRNEKLFF.

The CDR3 bases are TGTGCCAGCTCACCATCGGGACAGAGTTTATATGGCTACACCTTC. Its protein is CASSPSGQSLYGYTF. The rearrangement links TRBV18 to TRBJ1-2, with 7 bases fitting TRBD1. In germline, CDR1 is KGHSH, CDR2 LQKENI. The CDR3 length is 15 residues. Trimming cost V 2 bases and J 5 bases; bases outside gene matches: 8.

V is TRBV19 and J is TRBJ2-6; D is possibly TRBD1 (6 bases). Trimming pared 10 bases from V and 1 base from J, leaving 17 bases between. Germline values: CDR1 LNHDA, CDR2 SQIVND (reference sequence). CDR3 length equals 16 residues. The CDR3 DNA sequence: TGTGCCACAAAGGCCTTACAGGGATCTGGGGCCAACGTCCTGACTTTC. Translating gives CATKALQGSGANVLTF.

J is TRBJ1-1 and V is TRBV7-2, with no clear D. Germline CDR1 and CDR2: SGHTA and FQGNSA. The V and J ends lost 2 bases and 8 bases respectively, with 9 bases between them. The CDR3 runs 12 residues. The CDR3 region is CASSLSRIEAFF. The CDR3 DNA reads TGTGCCAGCAGCTTATCCAGGATCGAAGCTTTCTTT.

The chain uses TRBV7-2 and TRBJ1-5; D remains ambiguous. V shed 5 bases and J shed 1 base, with 21 bases lying between them. The germline CDR1 and CDR2 sequences are SGHTA and FQGNSA. The CDR3 contains 18 residues. This chain's CDR3 is CASSRGIGSKRSNQPQHF. DNA for the CDR3: TGTGCCAGCAGCCGAGGAATCGGCAGCAAGAGGAGCAATCAGCCCCAGCATTTT.

J is TRBJ1-2 and V is TRBV5-4; D perhaps matches TRBD1 (5 bases). The CDR3 covers 16 residues. Looked up from germline, CDR1 is SGHNT and CDR2 is YYREEE (reference sequence). Trimming cost V 1 base and J 0 bases, with 13 bases left between them. CDR3 in DNA: TGTGCCAGCAGCTTGCACGGTGGGACGGCTAACTATGGCTACACCTTC. It is translated as CASSLHGGTANYGYTF.

This chain uses TRBV12-5 with TRBJ2-7; D ambiguous. Germline-derived CDR1 and CDR2 are LGHNT and FRNRAP. Trimming shortened V by 8 bases and J by 1 base, and 6 bases separated the two germline ends. The CDR3 sequence is 11 residues long. Here the CDR3 reads CASLLSYEQYF. The CDR3 DNA reads as TGTGCTAGTTTACTATCCTACGAGCAGTACTTC.

V usage is TRBV9 and J usage is TRBJ2-3, with 10 positions matching TRBD2. Germline CDR1 and CDR2: SGDLS and YYNGEE. With 0 bases clipped from V and 0 bases from J, the junction kept 10 bases outside the gene matches. This CDR3 spans 19 amino acids. CDR3 loop: CASSVVLAGENASTDTQYF. CDR3 DNA: TGTGCCAGCAGCGTAGTGCTAGCGGGGGAAAACGCTAGCACAGATACGCAGTATTTT.

A note on this clone: At one end the junction does not follow the germline gene, possibly because of a read error. The gene calls are TRBV6-5 and TRBJ1-1, with 7 bases matching TRBD1. Per germline, CDR1 MNHEY and CDR2 SVGAGI. The CDR3 has 12 residues. The CDR3 reads CASSWVATGLTF. The CDR3 DNA sequence: TGTGCCAGCAGTTGGGTAGCGACAGGGTTGACCTTT.

V and J are TRBV9 and TRBJ2-1; the match to TRBD1 covers 7 bases. CDR3 length equals 14 residues. Germline CDR1 reads SGDLS; CDR2 reads YYNGEE. The ends lost 3 bases at V and 8 bases at J; junction bases unmatched: 8. For the CDR3, the DNA is TGTGCCAGCAGCGCCCTGACAGGGATCGATGAGCAGTTCTTC. This gives the protein CASSALTGIDEQFF.

This chain links TRBV9 with TRBJ1-2; D unresolved. V was pared by 3 bases and J by 2 bases, with 8 bases between. The CDR3 sequence is 13 residues long. Germline V gene data show CDR1 as SGDLS and CDR2 as YYNGEE. CDR3 DNA: TGTGCCAGCAGCGAGTGGGGAAACTATGGCTACACCTTC. Translation gives CASSEWGNYGYTF.

The chain joins TRBV12-5 to TRBJ2-2, with 13 bases aligning to TRBD2. The CDR3 loop spans 18 amino acids. Germline CDR1 reads LGHNT; CDR2 reads FRNRAP. V shed 1 base and J 4 bases; nucleotides not matched to a gene: 6. The CDR3 sequence is CASGLGTSGSSGTGELFF. The CDR3 bases are TGTGCTAGTGGTTTGGGGACTAGCGGGAGTTCTGGCACCGGGGAGCTGTTTTTT.

The gene calls are TRBV5-4 and TRBJ1-3, with TRBD1 identical over 8 bases. The CDR3 sequence is 15 residues long. Losses at the gene ends were 4 bases for V and 7 bases for J; bases not matched to a gene: 10. Germline V gives CDR1 SGHNT, CDR2 YYREEE (reference sequence). The CDR3 DNA follows: TGTGCCAGCAGCACCACGTTGACAGGGGCCAACACCATATATTTT. Protein sequence: CASSTTLTGANTIYF. The whole variable domain, filled in from reference TRBV5-4 and TRBJ1-3, reads ETGVTQSPTHLIKTRGQQVTLRCSSQSGHNTVSWYQQALGQGPQFIFQYYREEENGRGNFPPRFSGLQFPNYSSELNVNALELDDSALYLCASSTTLTGANTIYFGEGSWLTVV.

The CDR3 region is CASSKGRGQTYNSPLHF. DNA of the CDR3: TGTGCCAGCAGCAAAGGGAGGGGGCAGACCTATAATTCACCCCTCCACTTT. J is TRBJ1-6 and V is TRBV21-1; the DNA was not compared with TRBD1, the D call given in the table. TRBV21-1 represents a pseudogene. The CDR3 has 17 residues.

The J gene is TRBJ2-1, the V gene TRBV5-4, with 10 bases matching TRBD1. V lost 3 bases to trimming and J lost 5 bases; unmatched junction nucleotides: 2. Germline CDR1 SGHNT, CDR2 YYREEE (reference sequence). This CDR3 has 14 amino acids. The CDR3: CASSSDRGDNEQFF. CDR3 in DNA: TGTGCCAGCAGCTCGGACAGGGGGGACAATGAGCAGTTCTTC.

V and J are TRBV9 and TRBJ1-4; 7 bases are shared with TRBD1. Germline values: CDR1 SGDLS, CDR2 YYNGEE. The CDR3 loop spans 15 amino acids. V dropped 3 bases and J dropped 8; count of bases not matched to a gene: 10. The CDR3 loop is CASSGRRQGREKLFF. In DNA, the CDR3 is TGTGCCAGCAGCGGGCGGCGACAGGGTAGGGAAAAACTGTTTTTT.